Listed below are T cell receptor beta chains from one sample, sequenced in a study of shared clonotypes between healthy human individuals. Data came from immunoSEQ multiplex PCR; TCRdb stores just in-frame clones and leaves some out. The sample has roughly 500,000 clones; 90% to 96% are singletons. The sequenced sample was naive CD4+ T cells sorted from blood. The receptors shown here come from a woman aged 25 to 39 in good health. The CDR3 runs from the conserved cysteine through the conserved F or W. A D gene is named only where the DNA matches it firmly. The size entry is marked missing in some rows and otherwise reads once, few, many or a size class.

TGCGCCAGCACCCCGGCGACAGGGGCCACTGAAGCTTTCTTT | CASTPATGATEAFF | TRBJ1-1 | TRBV5-1 | TRBD1 | -
TGTGCCAGCAGTTTACCGGGACGGAGCTCCTACGAGCAGTACTTC | CASSLPGRSSYEQYF | TRBJ2-7 | TRBV28 | - | -
TGTGCCAGCAGTGAACAGGACGGCCGGAACACTGAAGCTTTCTTT | CASSEQDGRNTEAFF | TRBJ1-1 | TRBV2 | - | -
TGTGCCAGCACAGTGGACGTCGGGCAGCCCCAGCATTTT | CASTVDVGQPQHF | TRBJ1-5 | TRBV6-1 | - | -
TGTGCCAGCAGTTTGAGGGGTGAAGCTTTCTTT | CASSLRGEAFF | TRBJ1-1 | TRBV28 | - | -
TGCGCCAGCACTCCGGGCTTCACAGATACGCAGTATTTT | CASTPGFTDTQYF | TRBJ2-3 | TRBV5-1 | - | once
TGTGCCAGCAGCCCAAGGGTTCCGGCCAGGCTTTCCTATGGCTACACCTTC | CASSPRVPARLSYGYTF | TRBJ1-2 | TRBV7-2 | - | -
TGTGCCAGCAGTTACCAGGGGCGGCCCCAGCATTTT | CASSYQGRPQHF | TRBJ1-5 | TRBV28 | - | -
TGTGCCAGCAGCCAAGAAACATACAGGACTACCTACGAGCAGTACTTC | CASSQETYRTTYEQYF | TRBJ2-7 | TRBV14 | - | -
TGTGCCAGCAGCCCTCCCGAGAGCTCCTACAATGAGCAGTTCTTC | CASSPPESSYNEQFF | TRBJ2-1 | TRBV11-2 | - | -
TGTGCCAGTAGTAATAATGAACAGTCGGGGAATTCACCCCTCCACTTT | CASSNNEQSGNSPLHF | TRBJ1-6 | TRBV19 | - | -
TGTGCCAGCTCACGGGAAGGGGTCACAGATACGCAGTATTTT | CASSREGVTDTQYF | TRBJ2-3 | TRBV18 | - | -
TGTGCCAGCAAGACTAGCGGAAGCTCCTACGAGCAGTACTTC | CASKTSGSSYEQYF | TRBJ2-7 | TRBV6-5 | TRBD2 | -
TGCGCCAGCAGCCAAGTGGGGCGAGGCACCGGGGAGCTGTTTTTT | CASSQVGRGTGELFF | TRBJ2-2 | TRBV4-1 | - | -
TGTGCCAGCAGCCAAGATCAAGAAGTAGCGGGAGATTATACGAATGAGCAGTTCTTC | CASSQDQEVAGDYTNEQFF | TRBJ2-1 | TRBV4-2 | TRBD2 | -